The count of the clone carrying this T cell receptor beta chain is one. Its antigen is unknown. This entry comes from a study of T cell therapy after organ transplantation. Study background: A median of 1.92 x 10^8 CMV-specific T cells was infused in 2 to 6 doses. General study results and limits: Nonresponders had marked pretherapy clonal expansions and little post-therapy change.

Data came from immunoSEQ multiplex PCR; TCRdb stores just in-frame clones and leaves some out. The sample records approximately 22,000 clones, 65% to 85% being singletons. As for time point: 20-29 weeks after completion of therapy. J lost 1 base, V lost 5 bases, and 11 bases had no gene match. CDR1 and CDR2 from the germline V gene are SGHAT and FQNNGV. This CDR3 has 17 residues. This TCR came from a human patient who had received a solid organ transplant and had CMV disease. A subset of T cells may come from the graft donor. Specimen: CD8+ T cells from blood, collected after autologous CMV-specific T cell therapy. The rearrangement joins TRBV11-2 to TRBJ1-1, with 9 bases matching TRBD1. CDR3: CASSGPGTGHPNTEAFF. The CDR3 nucleotides are TGTGCCAGCAGCGGACCCGGGACAGGGCATCCGAACACTGAAGCTTTCTTT.